This TCR beta chain was sequenced for a study of blood T cell repertoires in COVID-19. The wider study: COVID-19 samples from acute and convalescent phases originated in the United States, Italy and Spain.

V was clipped by 3 bases and J by 10 bases; unmatched bases: 11. This CDR3 has 16 amino acids. The V gene's germline CDR1 is MNHEY and CDR2 SMNVEV (reference sequence). In the authors' methods: Estimation of nucleated cell counts was performed using reference gene primer amplification. Assay used: immunoSEQ multiplex PCR; TCRdb lists only in-frame clones, some missing. The V and J calls and the clone size are those of that table, but D and trimming were determined from the DNA. The sample has approximately 280,000 clones, around 86% seen once. The TCR was taken from a woman between 25 and 40 years old who had recovered from COVID-19. The sequencing sample was made of peripheral blood. J is TRBJ2-3 and V is TRBV27, with 12 bases matching TRBD2. Here the CDR3 DNA reads TGTGCCAGCAGTTTCCGTGGACTAGCGGGGTCGTCGGCGCAGTATTTT. Its protein product is CASSFRGLAGSSAQYF.